Given below is one T cell receptor beta chain in context. In blood CD8+ and CD4+ T cells, TCR beta underwent sequencing. Included as multiple sclerosis controls were treatment-naive patients who had stable or active relapsing-remitting disease. TEMRA cells were FACS-enriched, and CD8+ and CD4+ T cells were isolated negatively. With random hexamers, reverse transcription was performed on roughly 0.5 to 1 ug of RNA. By means of immunoSEQ multiplex PCR, TCR beta CDR3 spanning 54 Vbeta and 13 Jbeta underwent amplification. MiXCR, run by TCRdb on the immunoSEQ multiplex PCR reads, gives a single entry per CDR3 protein. The repertoire has 300,000 to 350,000 distinct CDR3 sequences, about 90% of them found once; the top ten carry around 0.07%. V shed 3 bases and J 7 bases; nucleotides not matched to a gene: 11. CDR1 LNHNV and CDR2 YYDKDF come from the germline V gene (reference sequence). The CDR3 runs to 16 residues.

The sample is drawn from a study of CD8 T cells in Susac syndrome. Sequencing was done on a sample of CD4+ T cells from PBMCs. This chain uses TRBV15 with TRBJ2-1; 8 bases match TRBD1. This receptor was obtained from a human donor with multiple sclerosis. DNA of the CDR3: TGTGCCACCAGCAGCGCGCCGGACAGGGTGGGTAATGAGCAGTTCTTC. Protein product: CATSSAPDRVGNEQFF. The complete variable domain, with remaining parts taken from reference TRBV15 and TRBJ2-1, reads DAMVIQNPRYQVTQFGKPVTLSCSQTLNHNVMYWYQQKSSQAPKLLFHYYDKDFNNEADTPDNFQSRRPNTSFCFLDIRSPGLGDTAMYLCATSSAPDRVGNEQFFGPGTRLTVL.